The clone carrying this T cell receptor beta chain was found many times. As yet, its antigen is unknown. The data were obtained in a study of early T cells in non-severe SARS-CoV-2 infection. Study details: The sequenced material was bulk RNA from unsorted whole blood, and its chains were unpaired. Findings and limits, study-wide: The VDJdb matching leaned toward anti-spike CD8 responses and overlooked private and CD4 specificities.

Germline assignment: CDR1 SQVTM and CDR2 ANQGSEA. V was pared by 5 bases and J by 11 bases, with 27 bases between. The CDR3 sequence is 15 residues long. The TCR library protocol attached unique molecular identifiers to the individual cDNA molecules. MiXCR was run by TCRdb on the 5' RACE reads, yielding one entry per CDR3 protein. The table records 30,000 to 40,000 distinct CDR3 sequences, more than 5% of them present only once. This receptor was identified in an adult who was a healthcare worker with PCR-confirmed SARS-CoV-2 infection or an uninfected control (not recorded which). This chain joins TRBV29-1 and TRBJ1-1; tentative D call: TRBD1 (5 bases). Specimen: whole blood. The CDR3 DNA reads TGCAGCGTTCAACTGGGGGGACTGCGGGATGTGTTGGCTTTCTTT. The encoded protein is CSVQLGGLRDVLAFF.